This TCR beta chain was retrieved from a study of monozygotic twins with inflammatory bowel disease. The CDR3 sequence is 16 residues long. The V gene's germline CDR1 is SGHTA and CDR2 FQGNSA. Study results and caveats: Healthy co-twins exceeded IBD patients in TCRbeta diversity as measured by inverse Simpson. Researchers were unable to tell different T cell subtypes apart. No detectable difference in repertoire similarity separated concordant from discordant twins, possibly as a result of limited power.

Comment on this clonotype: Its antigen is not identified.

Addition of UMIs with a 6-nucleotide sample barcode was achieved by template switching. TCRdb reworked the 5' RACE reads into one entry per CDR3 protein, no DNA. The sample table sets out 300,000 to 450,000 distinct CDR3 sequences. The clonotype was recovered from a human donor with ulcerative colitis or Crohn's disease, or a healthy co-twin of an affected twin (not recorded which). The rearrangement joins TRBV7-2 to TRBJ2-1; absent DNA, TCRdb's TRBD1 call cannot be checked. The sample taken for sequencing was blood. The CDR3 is CASSLEGGIAYNEQFF.